This TCR beta chain was observed in a study of CD8+ T cells in alopecia areata listed by TCRdb under 2018. Some background on the complete study: Treated patients were enrolled in an open-label pilot trial of oral tofacitinib at 5 to 10 mg twice daily for moderate-to-severe alopecia areata. Patients stayed on tofacitinib for 6 to 18 months and then had 6 months of follow-up off drug so that delayed response and recurrence could be assessed. Disease severity in treated patients was measured with the SALT score, which quantifies the percentage of affected scalp surface area. In both human patients and the C3H/HeJ mouse model, the study applied high-throughput TCRbeta sequencing to look at T cell clonal expansion in alopecia areata. Human TCRbeta sequencing covered scalp tissue and sorted CD4+ and CD8+ peripheral blood T cells from patchy and totalis/universalis alopecia areata patients and healthy controls. Biopsies were taken from tofacitinib-treated patients at baseline and at 4 and 24 weeks of treatment, and a later scalp biopsy was taken in several of the tofacitinib-treated patients. Scalp clonality was compared across normal scalp (n=4), patchy alopecia areata scalp (n=8), and alopecia totalis/universalis scalp (n=8). The RNA source kit depended on sample type: the PAXgene miRNA kit for fixed scalp, the miRNeasy kit for PBMCs, and the RNeasy kit for mouse skin. TCRbeta CDR3 regions were amplified by immunoSEQ multiplex PCR with 35 Vbeta forward and 13 Jbeta reverse primers. The paper as a whole reports these results and caveats: Shared TCR sequences between patients were less evident than in mice, which may be partly attributable to HLA diversity in the patient population. Tofacitinib significantly decreased scalp clonality and the number of expanded CD8+ clones among the top 100 scalp clones. Higher clonality and more expanded CD8+ clones were observed in lesional scalp than in normal scalp, particularly in alopecia totalis/universalis, a finding suggestive of antigenic drive. Resident alphabeta T cells in normal human skin are also sequenced, complicating scalp TCR repertoire analysis, unlike mouse skin dominated by gammadelta T cells. During tofacitinib treatment, many expanded lesional clones remained in scalp and blood, and this persistence may partly explain relapse after treatment is stopped. Because the treated cohort was small and included a single nonresponder, larger studies are needed to assess links between baseline CD8+ expansion and response.

The treatment or condition tag for this specimen amounts to: oral pan-JAK inhibitor, 5-10 mg twice daily. Lesional scalp punch biopsies and peripheral blood were collected from alopecia areata patients. PBMCs were isolated by density centrifugation and stained for CD3, CD4 and CD8, after which CD4+ and CD8+ T cells were sorted on a FACSAria. Receptor amplification or capture employed the immunoSEQ multiplex PCR assay. To provide template for TCR sequencing, every sample had RNA extracted and reverse transcribed into cDNA. SuperScript III was used for first-strand cDNA synthesis, primed with a 2:1 mix of oligo-dT and random hexamers. A synthetic immune receptor repertoire was used to measure amplification bias, and any remaining bias was corrected computationally. The study's processing was this. Raw reads were preprocessed to remove errors, and CDR3 was defined by IMGT conventions from the conserved cysteine to phenylalanine. Clonality was calculated as 1 minus Shannon entropy normalized by log2 of the number of productive unique TCRs. Whether scalp clones were CD4 or CD8 was inferred by matching scalp TCRbeta sequences against CD4 and CD8 repertoires sorted from blood. TCRdb's version of the immuneACCESS table is confined to in-frame rearrangements and falls short of the full clone set. An unresolved V gene accounts for under half of the shortfall where checked; the remainder is of unknown origin. D and trimming come from the DNA, and the V and J calls and clone size come from that table. This sample holds tens of thousands of clones; just over 70% were observed only once. The top ten clones comprise about 18% of the sample.

Reading the germline V gene gives CDR1 SGDLS and CDR2 YYNGEE. The CDR3 measures 13 amino acids from cysteine to phenylalanine. Left in the record is the CDR3 DNA by itself, 39 bases read in frame from the first base. V and J are trimmed by 3 bases and 7 bases, and the gene matches miss 6 bases of the junction. A note on this clone: The antigen this receptor binds is unknown. Base qualities were left out, and no much larger clone turns up one base away.

Sequenced here: CD8+ T cells sorted from blood, sampled between weeks 43 and 45, from a patient treated with tofacitinib. This receptor was obtained from a human donor with alopecia areata. The rearrangement combines TRBV9 with TRBJ1-1, with 7 bases in between that match TRBD1. The base sequence is TGTGCCAGCAGCGCGACAGGGAGTGGTGAAGCTTTCTTT. Its protein product is CASSATGSGEAFF. Supplemented by the reference TRBV9 and TRBJ1-1 proteins around the CDR3, the complete variable domain is DSGVTQTPKHLITATGQRVTLRCSPRSGDLSVYWYQQSLDQGLQFLIQYYNGEERAKGNILERFSAQQFPDLHSELNLSSLELGDSALYFCASSATGSGEAFFGQGTRLTVV.